These 7 T cell receptor beta chains were all obtained from the same sample, sequenced in a study of regulatory T cells in long-lasting Graves disease. The time point is: newly diagnosed GD, antithyroid drugs for less than 3 months. There was RNA extracted from PBMCs, and the TCR library was made from it. CDR3 regions were amplified by Arm-PCR using iRepertoire HTBI primers to build TCR beta libraries. In TCRdb, the multiplex PCR reads were re-called with MiXCR into one record per CDR3 protein. The sample yields a few hundred thousand distinct CDR3 sequences, roughly 10% seen once. This sample was shared with a second study, whose subject was T cells in Graves' hyperthyroidism and ophthalmopathy.

The sequenced sample was peripheral blood mononuclear cells (PBMCs), obtained at new diagnosis, from a patient treated with antithyroid drugs. Receptors originate from a woman younger than 35 with Graves disease.

The chain has TRBV7-9 and TRBJ1-1; D is perhaps TRBD1 (6 bases). The CDR3 contains 17 residues. The V gene lost 5 bases and the J gene lost 4 bases, with 23 bases spanning the gap. The germline gives CDR1 SEHNR, CDR2 FQNEAQ (reference sequence). As DNA, the CDR3 is TGTGCCAGCAGCGATTCCCGGGGGGCCCCTAGGGGCACTGAAGCTTTCTTT. This sequence encodes CASSDSRGAPRGTEAFF.

The sample holds many counts of this clonotype. The chain employs TRBV30 and TRBJ1-1; D possibly corresponds to TRBD1 (5 bases). Trimming removed 1 base at V and 5 bases at J, with 11 bases between. Germline CDR1 and CDR2: GTSNPN and SVGIG (reference sequence). This CDR3 is 13 amino acids long. The CDR3 DNA reads TGTGCCTGGAGTGCCTCGGGGGGGACTGAAGCTTTCTTT. Its protein product is CAWSASGGTEAFF.

This clonotype was picked up many times. The chain employs TRBV11-1 and TRBJ2-3, with 7 nucleotides matching TRBD2. After removal of 1 base from V and 1 base from J, the junction contained 8 bases not matched to a gene. CDR3 length: 17 residues. In germline, CDR1 is SGHAT, CDR2 FQDESV (reference sequence). CDR3 residues: CASSLGETSMGTDTQYF. The CDR3 nucleotides are TGTGCCAGCAGCTTAGGGGAGACTAGCATGGGCACAGATACGCAGTATTTT.

This clonotype was counted ten times or more. The chain couples TRBV20-1 to TRBJ1-1, with a tentative D call TRBD1 (6 bases). Germline lookup yields CDR1 DFQATT and CDR2 SNEGSKA (reference sequence). This CDR3 is 15 amino acids long. With 6 bases removed from V and 9 bases from J, the gap between germline ends came to 26 bases. The chain's CDR3 is CSARAGAGDEHQAFF. The CDR3 bases are TGCAGTGCCCGGGCGGGGGCTGGGGATGAACACCAAGCTTTCTTT.

This clonotype appeared a few times. The V call is TRBV19, the J call TRBJ1-2, with unresolved D. Per germline, CDR1 LNHDA and CDR2 SQIVND (reference sequence). Trimming removed 3 bases at V and 8 bases at J, with 10 bases between. CDR3 length: 12 residues. For the CDR3, the DNA is TGTGCCAGTAGTATCGTCGGAGGAGGCTACACCTTC. It specifies CASSIVGGGYTF.

At least ten counts were recorded for this clonotype. The J gene is TRBJ2-4, the V gene TRBV20-1, with D tentatively TRBD2 (6 bases). This CDR3 has 14 amino acids. Trimming removed 3 bases from V and 1 base from J, with 10 bases in between. The V gene's germline CDR1 is DFQATT and CDR2 SNEGSKA (reference sequence). The CDR3 DNA is TGCAGTGCTAGTATCCGGGGGGCCAAAAACATTCAGTACTTC. Protein sequence: CSASIRGAKNIQYF.

This clonotype has a handful of counts. V and J are TRBV28 and TRBJ2-7; possible D gene TRBD2, 6 bases. The CDR3 totals 16 residues. Germline CDR1 reads MDHEN; CDR2 reads SYDVKM. V dropped 3 bases and J dropped 1 base, with 16 bases sitting between them. In nucleotides, the CDR3 is TGTGCCAGCAGTTTTAAGGAGGCGGGATGGTCCTACGAGCAGTACTTC. Translation: CASSFKEAGWSYEQYF.